A selection of T cell receptor beta chains follows, all from one sample in a study of control samples from healthy donors and cancer patients. Clones were sequenced by immunoSEQ multiplex PCR, and TCRdb holds only the in-frame ones, with some missing. The profile covers roughly 100,000 clones, with around 90% appearing a single time and roughly an eighth taken by the ten largest. Sequencing used blood. These receptor sequences come from a man younger than 45 in good health. Both conserved end residues are part of each CDR3. Each record gives: V gene, clone size, J gene, D gene, CDR3 protein, CDR3 DNA. D genes are given only for firm matches. Not every row has a clone size; where given, it reads once, few, many or a size class.

V: TRBV7-9
size: .
J: TRBJ1-4
D: .
CDR3: CASSPSSRAGKLFF
DNA: TGTGCCAGCAGCCCCTCATCCAGGGCGGGAAAACTGTTTTTT

V: TRBV2
size: .
J: TRBJ2-7
D: TRBD1
CDR3: CASSAGQGAHEQYF
DNA: TGTGCCAGCAGTGCGGGACAGGGGGCCCACGAGCAGTACTTC

V: TRBV14
size: few
J: TRBJ1-1
D: TRBD1
CDR3: CASSPLSWTGMGHTEAFF
DNA: TGTGCCAGCAGCCCCCTATCCTGGACAGGGATGGGGCACACTGAAGCTTTCTTT

V: TRBV6-2/TRBV6-3
size: .
J: TRBJ2-1
D: .
CDR3: CASSYSPPSYNEQFF
DNA: TGTGCCAGCAGTTACTCCCCCCCCTCCTACAATGAGCAGTTCTTC

V: TRBV9
size: .
J: TRBJ2-2
D: .
CDR3: CASSVVSAGELFF
DNA: TGTGCCAGCAGCGTAGTTAGCGCCGGGGAGCTGTTTTTT

V: TRBV7-9
size: once
J: TRBJ2-1
D: TRBD2
CDR3: CASSIPTTSGVYNEQFF
DNA: TGTGCCAGCAGTATACCAACGACTAGCGGCGTCTACAATGAGCAGTTCTTC

V: TRBV11-2
size: .
J: TRBJ1-1
D: .
CDR3: CASSLVANPTAFF
DNA: TGTGCCAGCAGCTTAGTAGCCAATCCGACGGCTTTCTTT

V: TRBV3-1/TRBV3-2
size: few
J: TRBJ2-7
D: .
CDR3: CASSPGPSRAASKGEQYF
DNA: TGTGCCAGCAGCCCAGGCCCGAGTAGAGCGGCCTCTAAAGGGGAGCAGTACTTC

V: TRBV4-3
size: .
J: TRBJ1-4
D: .
CDR3: CASSQDPTGNNEKLFF
DNA: TGCGCCAGCAGCCAAGACCCGACGGGAAATAATGAAAAACTGTTTTTT

V: TRBV7-2
size: .
J: TRBJ1-1
D: TRBD1
CDR3: CASSLIRGVTEAFF
DNA: TGTGCCAGCAGCTTGATCAGGGGGGTTACTGAAGCTTTCTTT

V: TRBV5-4
size: .
J: TRBJ1-1
D: .
CDR3: CASREQTGTNTEAFF
DNA: TGTGCCAGCAGAGAACAAACAGGGACGAACACTGAAGCTTTCTTT

V: TRBV6-6
size: .
J: TRBJ2-1
D: .
CDR3: CASSSDPAEQFF
DNA: TGTGCCAGCAGTAGTGACCCCGCCGAGCAGTTCTTC

V: TRBV30
size: .
J: TRBJ2-7
D: .
CDR3: CAWRRDSYEQYF
DNA: TGTGCCTGGAGGAGAGACTCCTACGAGCAGTACTTC

V: TRBV24-1
size: .
J: TRBJ1-2
D: .
CDR3: CATRRNRYGYTF
DNA: TGTGCCACCAGGAGGAACAGGTATGGCTACACCTTC

V: TRBV7-9
size: few
J: TRBJ1-1
D: .
CDR3: CASSLNAYTEAFF
DNA: TGTGCCAGCAGCCTTAACGCCTACACTGAAGCTTTCTTT

V: TRBV7-3
size: .
J: TRBJ2-7
D: .
CDR3: CASSLIGPGYEQYF
DNA: TGTGCCAGCAGCTTAATAGGGCCCGGGTACGAGCAGTACTTC

V: TRBV30
size: few
J: TRBJ2-3
D: TRBD2
CDR3: CAWSKLAGSTDTQYF
DNA: TGTGCCTGGAGTAAACTAGCGGGATCCACAGATACGCAGTATTTT

V: TRBV6-5
size: .
J: TRBJ2-1
D: TRBD2
CDR3: CASTYVGLADNEQFF
DNA: TGTGCCAGCACCTACGTGGGACTAGCGGACAATGAGCAGTTCTTC

V: TRBV27
size: .
J: TRBJ2-1
D: .
CDR3: CASSLASASYNEQFF
DNA: TGTGCCAGCAGTTTAGCGTCGGCCTCCTACAATGAGCAGTTCTTC

V: TRBV4-3
size: .
J: TRBJ1-5
D: .
CDR3: CASSPEGGGNQPQHF
DNA: TGCGCCAGCAGCCCTGAGGGTGGGGGCAATCAGCCCCAGCATTTT

V: TRBV18
size: .
J: TRBJ1-1
D: .
CDR3: CASSPPLYRSGDTEAFF
DNA: TGTGCCAGCTCACCACCGTTATATAGGTCGGGGGACACTGAAGCTTTCTTT

V: TRBV27
size: .
J: TRBJ2-5
D: TRBD2
CDR3: CASSLMTSPSGEQETQYF
DNA: TGTGCCAGCAGTTTAATGACAAGCCCTAGCGGGGAACAAGAGACCCAGTACTTC

V: TRBV11-3
size: .
J: TRBJ2-7
D: .
CDR3: CASSPRPASSYEQYF
DNA: TGTGCCAGCAGTCCCCGGCCTGCTAGCTCCTACGAGCAGTACTTC

V: TRBV5-3
size: .
J: TRBJ1-6
D: .
CDR3: CARSRPPEGNSPLHF
DNA: TGTGCCAGAAGCAGGCCCCCCGAGGGGAATTCACCCCTCCACTTT

V: TRBV29-1
size: .
J: TRBJ2-7
D: TRBD1
CDR3: CSVWTGSHEQYF
DNA: TGCAGCGTCTGGACAGGGAGCCACGAGCAGTACTTC

V: TRBV19
size: .
J: TRBJ2-7
D: .
CDR3: CASRARGRYEQYF
DNA: TGTGCCAGTCGCGCCCGAGGCCGCTACGAGCAGTACTTC

V: TRBV9
size: .
J: TRBJ2-3
D: .
CDR3: CASSVRQGDTQYF
DNA: TGTGCCAGCAGCGTAAGGCAGGGGGATACGCAGTATTTT

V: TRBV6-4
size: .
J: TRBJ1-1
D: TRBD1
CDR3: CASSVQGDSTEAFF
DNA: TGTGCCAGCAGTGTTCAGGGGGATAGCACTGAAGCTTTCTTT

V: TRBV10-1
size: .
J: TRBJ2-3
D: TRBD1
CDR3: CASSSDRGRTDTQYF
DNA: TGCGCCAGCAGCTCGGACAGGGGAAGAACAGATACGCAGTATTTT

V: TRBV9
size: .
J: TRBJ2-3
D: .
CDR3: CASSVSGDPTDTQYF
DNA: TGTGCCAGCAGCGTCTCCGGGGACCCCACAGATACGCAGTATTTT

V: TRBV7-9
size: .
J: TRBJ1-1
D: .
CDR3: CASSLDSGDYTEAFF
DNA: TGTGCCAGCAGCTTAGATTCGGGAGACTACACTGAAGCTTTCTTT

V: TRBV11-3
size: .
J: TRBJ2-2
D: .
CDR3: CASSLGGWGPMNTGELFF
DNA: TGTGCCAGCAGCTTAGGGGGTTGGGGACCGATGAACACCGGGGAGCTGTTTTTT

V: TRBV24-1
size: .
J: TRBJ2-5
D: .
CDR3: CATSDVGGQETQYF
DNA: TGTGCCACCAGTGATGTAGGAGGGCAAGAGACCCAGTACTTC

V: TRBV24-1
size: once
J: TRBJ2-5
D: .
CDR3: CATSDLGETQYF
DNA: TGTGCCACCAGTGATTTGGGAGAGACCCAGTACTTC

V: TRBV5-4
size: .
J: TRBJ2-1
D: TRBD2
CDR3: CASSTPGLEAYNEQFF
DNA: TGTGCCAGCAGCACGCCGGGACTAGAGGCCTACAATGAGCAGTTCTTC

V: TRBV7-2
size: .
J: TRBJ1-5
D: TRBD1
CDR3: CASSLDFRDRGRNQPQHF
DNA: TGTGCCAGCAGCTTAGATTTCCGGGACAGGGGACGCAATCAGCCCCAGCATTTT

V: TRBV7-9
size: .
J: TRBJ1-3
D: .
CDR3: CASSLTGPGNTIYF
DNA: TGTGCCAGCAGCTTAACCGGGCCTGGAAACACCATATATTTT

V: TRBV11-3
size: .
J: TRBJ2-7
D: .
CDR3: CASSLGGPTGAYEQYF
DNA: TGTGCCAGCAGCTTAGGGGGACCCACGGGCGCCTACGAGCAGTACTTC

V: TRBV7-3
size: .
J: TRBJ2-1
D: .
CDR3: CASSLNPGYNEQFF
DNA: TGTGCCAGCAGCCTAAACCCAGGCTACAATGAGCAGTTCTTC

V: TRBV4-3
size: .
J: TRBJ2-7
D: .
CDR3: CASSQDLFGGSAEQYF
DNA: TGCGCCAGCAGCCAAGATCTTTTCGGAGGGTCGGCCGAGCAGTACTTC

V: TRBV2
size: .
J: TRBJ2-1
D: .
CDR3: CASSEGWEVTVNEQFF
DNA: TGTGCCAGCAGTGAAGGATGGGAGGTCACGGTTAATGAGCAGTTCTTC

V: TRBV5-4
size: .
J: TRBJ1-1
D: .
CDR3: CASSLGGEAFF
DNA: TGTGCCAGCAGCTTGGGAGGGGAAGCTTTCTTT

V: TRBV18
size: .
J: TRBJ1-2
D: TRBD1
CDR3: CASSPGTGGNYGYTF
DNA: TGTGCCAGCTCACCAGGGACAGGGGGGAACTATGGCTACACCTTC